The 25 T cell receptor beta chains below were found in one sample sequenced in a study of T cell changes during pregnancy in multiple sclerosis. The assay was immunoSEQ multiplex PCR, and TCRdb's table has in-frame clones only and misses some. The sample has about 28,000 clones; around 88% are singletons. Source: CD4+ T cells from peripheral blood mononuclear cells, taken in the first trimester of pregnancy. The origin of the receptors is a female donor in good health, enrolled as a control in a pregnancy study.

This chain joins TRBV10-3 and TRBJ2-7; 7 bases are shared with TRBD2. The CDR3 is 16 amino acids. Per germline, CDR1 ENHRY and CDR2 SYGVKD. With 0 bases clipped from V and 0 bases from J, the junction kept 5 bases outside the gene matches. CDR3 coding DNA: TGTGCCATCAGTGAGTCGGGGGGGGACTCCTCCTACGAGCAGTACTTC. Protein: CAISESGGDSSYEQYF.

This clone has just one count. The chain couples TRBV7-2 to TRBJ2-7, with TRBD1 matching 7 bases. The CDR3 runs 13 residues. J gave up 3 bases and V 5 bases, and 4 bases lay outside the gene matches. Germline loops: CDR1 SGHTA, CDR2 FQGNSA. CDR3 loop: CASSPGTDYEQYF. Here the CDR3 DNA reads TGTGCCAGCAGCCCCGGGACAGACTACGAGCAGTACTTC.

The chain carries TRBV19 and TRBJ2-5; 8 positions agree with TRBD1. The trim removed 5 bases at V and 7 bases at J, leaving 6 bases unmatched. This CDR3 region has 13 residues. Germline lookup yields CDR1 LNHDA and CDR2 SQIVND (reference sequence). In DNA form, the CDR3 reads TGTGCCAGTAGTCCCGGGACAGGAGCGACCCAGTACTTC. Protein sequence: CASSPGTGATQYF.

The chain links TRBV21-1 to TRBJ2-7; the DNA was not compared with TRBD2, the D call given in the table. TRBV21-1 is listed as a pseudogene. This CDR3 spans 15 amino acids. CDR3 protein: CASGNSGTSGYEQYF. CDR3 coding DNA: TGTGCCAGCGGGAATTCGGGGACTAGCGGTTACGAGCAGTACTTC.

This chain joins TRBV28 and TRBJ2-1; TRBD1 agrees at 7 bases. Germline CDR1 is MDHEN and CDR2 is SYDVKM. J gave up 8 bases and V 4 bases, and 8 bases lay outside the gene matches. This CDR3 comprises 14 residues. CDR3 nucleotide sequence: TGTGCCAGCAGTTCCCCCGGGACAGAGGATGAGCAGTTCTTC. It is translated as CASSSPGTEDEQFF.

This clone was recorded once. The rearrangement links TRBV5-6 to TRBJ2-1; 12 positions agree with TRBD2. The CDR3 loop spans 13 amino acids. With 4 bases clipped from V and 15 bases from J, the junction kept 8 bases outside the gene matches. CDR1 is SGHDT and CDR2 is YYEEEE in the germline V gene. In DNA, the CDR3 is TGTGCCAGCAGCGCGACTAGCGGGAGCCTGACGTTCTTC. As protein: CASSATSGSLTFF. The full variable domain, completed using reference TRBV5-6 and TRBJ2-1, is DAGVTQSPTHLIKTRGQQVTLRCSPKSGHDTVSWYQQALGQGPQFIFQYYEEEERQRGNFPDRFSGHQFPNYSSELNVNALLLGDSALYLCASSATSGSLTFFGPGTRLTVL.

V and J are TRBV5-1 and TRBJ1-4, with D possibly being TRBD1 (6 bases). The ends were cut back, 0 bases at V and 7 bases at J, with 16 bases in the middle. This CDR3 has 16 residues. Looked up from germline, CDR1 is SGHRS and CDR2 is YFSETQ. CDR3 bases: TGCGCCAGCAGCTTGGGGGCCAGGGGCGGAGGTGAAAAACTGTTTTTT. Translating gives CASSLGARGGGEKLFF.

The chain has TRBV28 and TRBJ2-1; TRBD1 is a possible D gene (6 bases). CDR3 length: 12 amino acids. Germline CDR1 and CDR2: MDHEN and SYDVKM. The V gene lost 3 bases and the J gene lost 8 bases, with 8 bases spanning the gap. The CDR3 DNA is TGTGCCAGCAGTTTGTACAGGGATGAGCAGTTCTTC. Amino acid sequence: CASSLYRDEQFF.

The chain couples TRBV4-1 to TRBJ2-3; 7 positions match TRBD2. Trimming removed 2 bases from V and 5 bases from J; junction bases left unmatched: 4. CDR3 length: 14 amino acids. Germline CDR1 and CDR2: MGHRA and YSYEKL. The CDR3 bases are TGCGCCAGCAGCCAAAGCGGGGAAGGAGATACGCAGTATTTT. Translation: CASSQSGEGDTQYF.

The V gene is TRBV11-3, the J gene TRBJ2-1; 15 bases are a match to TRBD2. The ends lost 7 bases at V and 9 bases at J; junction bases unmatched: 4. The CDR3 runs 14 residues. Germline lookup yields CDR1 SGHNT and CDR2 YENEEA. CDR3 nucleotide sequence: TGTGCCAGCACCCCGGGACTAGCGGGGGGTGAGCAGTTCTTC. Its translation is CASTPGLAGGEQFF.

A few counts support this clone. This sequence joins TRBV5-4 and TRBJ2-3, with 9 bases matching TRBD1. Trimming cost V 4 bases and J 7 bases; bases outside gene matches: 10. Germline values: CDR1 SGHNT, CDR2 YYREEE (reference sequence). The CDR3 consists of 15 residues. The CDR3: CASSLDPGQGYTQYF. The CDR3 DNA reads as TGTGCCAGCAGCCTAGACCCGGGACAGGGTTATACGCAGTATTTT.

The sample holds one count of this clone. The chain recombines TRBV6-4 with TRBJ1-5, with D unresolved. Trimming took 7 bases from V and 6 from J, leaving 10 bases between them. CDR3 length equals 12 residues. Looked up from germline, CDR1 is MRHNA and CDR2 is SNTAGT. CDR3 protein: CASIGCCQPQHF. CDR3 sequence (DNA): TGTGCCAGCATCGGGTGTTGTCAGCCCCAGCATTTT.

The chain recombines TRBV7-9 with TRBJ2-6; D gene unclear. From germline, CDR1 is SEHNR and CDR2 FQNEAQ (reference sequence). The CDR3 totals 19 residues. Trimming left V 0 bases short and J 1 base short, with 16 bases between. CDR3 loop: CASSLAGFLSESGANVLTF. DNA of the CDR3: TGTGCCAGCAGCTTAGCCGGGTTTTTGTCCGAATCTGGGGCCAACGTCCTGACTTTC.

J is TRBJ2-7 and V is TRBV19; D is perhaps TRBD1 (6 bases). The CDR3 has 13 amino acids. Between the trimmed V and J ends, which lost 8 bases and 1 base, there was a span of 12 bases. CDR1 LNHDA and CDR2 SQIVND come from the germline V gene (reference sequence). CDR3 sequence: CASSTTGSYEQYF. The DNA for the CDR3 is TGTGCCAGTTCCACGACAGGATCCTACGAGCAGTACTTC.

This sequence joins TRBV5-6 and TRBJ1-2, with 7 nucleotides matching TRBD1. CDR3 length: 15 amino acids. Looked up from germline, CDR1 is SGHDT and CDR2 is YYEEEE. V dropped 9 bases and J dropped 3; count of bases not matched to a gene: 14. The CDR3: CATFYQGVDHYGYTF. DNA for the CDR3: TGTGCCACCTTCTACCAGGGGGTGGACCACTATGGCTACACCTTC.

Worth noting for this clone: Additional DNA sequences in this sample encode the identical CDR3. This rearrangement joins TRBV5-6 to TRBJ2-2; possible D gene TRBD2, 5 bases. Germline lookup yields CDR1 SGHDT and CDR2 YYEEEE. This CDR3 has 15 amino acids. Trimming removed 2 bases at V and 0 bases at J, with 8 bases between. The CDR3: CASSFPGTNTGELFF. The CDR3 DNA reads as TGTGCCAGCAGCTTTCCGGGGACGAACACCGGGGAGCTGTTTTTT.

With respect to this clone: The conserved final phenylalanine or tryptophan is absent from the CDR3, which likely points to a read error. No DNA is shown, since the ends of the CDR3 on it are uncertain; the CDR3 is the one TCRdb lists. The V call is TRBV19, the J call TRBJ1-1; the listed D gene, TRBD1, was not tested against the DNA. Germline loops: CDR1 LNHDA, CDR2 SQIVND (reference sequence). The CDR3 extends over 8 residues, inclusive of both ends. CDR3 sequence reads: CARKGVRP.

This chain uses TRBV28 with TRBJ1-2; D unclear. CDR3 length: 13 amino acids. The V gene lost 7 bases and the J gene lost 2 bases, with 11 bases spanning the gap. The germline V gene encodes CDR1 MDHEN and CDR2 SYDVKM. The CDR3 protein is CASILAGNYGYTF. The CDR3 region has the DNA TGTGCCAGCATCCTAGCGGGGAACTATGGCTACACCTTC.

V usage is TRBV28 and J usage is TRBJ2-1, with 10 bases aligning to TRBD2. Germline trimming cut 7 bases from V and 7 bases from J; bases unmatched to any gene: 10. This CDR3 is 15 amino acids long. Germline V gives CDR1 MDHEN, CDR2 SYDVKM. CDR3 residues: CASTMQRGGQNEQFF. The CDR3 DNA follows: TGTGCCAGCACCATGCAGCGGGGGGGCCAGAATGAGCAGTTCTTC.

The chain recombines TRBV6-4 with TRBJ2-3; 10 bases are shared with TRBD1. The CDR3 consists of 15 residues. V gave up 6 bases and J gave up 4 bases; unmatched junction bases: 7. CDR1 and CDR2 from the germline V gene are MRHNA and SNTAGT. The CDR3: CASRRDRGVADTQYF. The CDR3 DNA follows: TGTGCCAGCAGAAGGGACAGGGGAGTAGCAGATACGCAGTATTTT.

This clone was detected a few times. This chain joins TRBV4-3 and TRBJ1-2, with TRBD1 matching over 8 bases. Germline V gives CDR1 LGHNA, CDR2 YSLEER. The CDR3 runs 15 residues. Trimming took 4 bases from V and 7 from J; bases not matched to a gene: 11. Here the CDR3 reads CASSRVRQGASGYTF. In nucleotides, the CDR3 is TGCGCCAGCAGCCGGGTTCGGCAGGGGGCCAGTGGCTACACCTTC.

This rearrangement joins TRBV7-9 to TRBJ1-2; 7 nucleotides align to TRBD1. Per germline, CDR1 SEHNR and CDR2 FQNEAQ (reference sequence). The CDR3 has 13 residues. V trimming: 6 bases; J trimming: 4 bases; junction bases outside the gene matches: 5. The CDR3 region is CASRDRAGYGYTF. CDR3 nucleotide sequence: TGTGCCAGCAGAGACAGGGCGGGCTATGGCTACACCTTC.

The V gene is TRBV19, the J gene TRBJ2-7; D ambiguous. Trimming pared 4 bases from V and 0 bases from J, leaving 10 bases between. The CDR3 is 14 residues long. Germline V gives CDR1 LNHDA, CDR2 SQIVND (reference sequence). The CDR3 sequence is CASSRRPSSYEQYF. The CDR3 DNA reads TGTGCCAGTAGTAGGCGGCCGAGCTCCTACGAGCAGTACTTC.

As DNA, the CDR3 is TGTGCCAGCAGCCTCATTGTGACGGGAGGAAACACCATATATTTT. This sequence encodes CASSLIVTGGNTIYF. The chain employs TRBV28 and TRBJ1-3; D not certain. Trimming removed 6 bases at V and 4 bases at J, with 16 bases between. The CDR3 sequence is 15 residues long. Germline V CDR1 and CDR2: MDHEN, SYDVKM.

The V call is TRBV11-3, the J call TRBJ1-3; D not certain. Trimming cost V 5 bases and J 0 bases, with 5 bases left between them. This CDR3 region has 13 residues. The germline V gene has CDR1 SGHNT and CDR2 YENEEA. The CDR3 loop is CASSGNSGNTIYF. In DNA form, the CDR3 reads TGTGCCAGCAGCGGCAACTCTGGAAACACCATATATTTT.